This TCR beta chain is from a study of human T cells and chemical hapten exposure. Study-wide context: Upper back patch tests used 0.01% DPC, scored after 6 days.

Stated time point: pre-sensitization, week 0. Documented treatment: therapeutic diphenylcyclopropenone sensitization with weekly scalp DPC. This clonotype has just a few counts. Germline CDR1 is DFQATT and CDR2 is SNEGSKA (reference sequence). The germline V and J ends were trimmed by 0 bases and 6 bases, with 12 bases remaining between them. The CDR3 covers 15 residues. TCRdb analysed the RACE reads with MiXCR anew, one entry per CDR3 protein. This table has under 90,000 distinct CDR3 sequences, roughly 8.8% appearing once. The sample in question was whole blood, obtained in connection with sensitization to the hapten diphenylcyclopropenone (DPC). The chain employs TRBV20-1 and TRBJ1-6, with D possibly matching TRBD1 (5 bases). This sequence originates from a woman aged 40 to 55 with alopecia areata. Some clones in this sample may be carry-over from other donors' samples. The CDR3 loop reads CSARDPGTANSPLHF. The CDR3 DNA follows: TGCAGTGCTAGAGATCCCGGGACGGCTAATTCACCCCTCCACTTT.